This TCR beta chain comes out of a study of shared clonotypes between healthy human individuals. Using immunoSEQ multiplex PCR, the repertoire was profiled, and TCRdb retains in-frame clones only, with some absent. The profile shows about 2.3 million clones, approximately 93% of them singletons. Points on this clone: Within the sample, other DNA sequences also encode this same CDR3.

The trim removed 3 bases at V and 3 bases at J, leaving 3 bases unmatched. Looked up from germline, CDR1 is SGHTA and CDR2 is FQGTGA. This CDR3 region has 15 residues. The rearrangement joins TRBV7-3 to TRBJ2-1; TRBD2 agrees at 9 bases. The receptor was derived from a man younger than 30 in good health. Some clones in this sample may be carry-over from other donors' samples. Material: naive CD4+ T cells from PBMCs. Subset: CD45RA+ positively selected. In nucleotides, the CDR3 is TGTGCCAGCAGCTTGACTAGCGGATTCTACAATGAGCAGTTCTTC. It translates to CASSLTSGFYNEQFF. Combining the CDR3 with reference TRBV7-3 and TRBJ2-1 gives the whole variable domain GAGVSQTPSNKVTEKGKYVELRCDPISGHTALYWYRQSLGQGPEFLIYFQGTGAADDSGLPNDRFFAVRPEGSVSTLKIQRTERGDSAVYLCASSLTSGFYNEQFFGPGTRLTVL.